The next 8 T cell receptor beta chains were all read from a single sample in a study of technical replicates of blood from a handful of donors (dated by TCRdb to the late 2010s). Preparation of the library involved the immunoSEQ multiplex PCR assay. Imported from immuneACCESS, the table was reduced by TCRdb to in-frame sequences with V and J called. These copies leave out some clones; in studies compared against another copy, an unresolved V gene accounts for under half, and the cause of the remainder is not known. The sample data list 76,000 or so clones, and over 75% of these were observed just once. The leading ten clones occupy 0.25% of the sample. Sequencing was done on a sample of T cells isolated from PBMCs. These receptors were collected from a human donor in good health.

V usage is TRBV5-1 and J usage is TRBJ1-2, with D possibly being TRBD1 (6 bases). Trimming removed 0 bases at V and 6 bases at J, with 15 bases between. Germline CDR1 is SGHRS and CDR2 is YFSETQ. The CDR3 runs to 15 residues. CDR3 coding DNA: TGCGCCAGCAGCTTGGACGCTAAAACAGGGAATGGCTACACCTTC. Protein sequence: CASSLDAKTGNGYTF.

In DNA, the CDR3 is TGTGCCAGCTCAACCGTAGCGGGGGGACACAATGAGCAGTTCTTC. Translating it yields CASSTVAGGHNEQFF. This chain links TRBV5-8 with TRBJ2-1; 10 bases are a match to TRBD2. The CDR3 contains 15 residues. V trimming: 7 bases; J trimming: 5 bases; junction bases outside the gene matches: 9. The germline CDR1 and CDR2 sequences are SGHTS and YDEGEE. Full variable domain (rest looked up from reference TRBV5-8 and TRBJ2-1): EAGVTQSPTHLIKTRGQQATLRCSPISGHTSVYWYQQALGLGLQFLLWYDEGEERNRGNFPPRFSGRQFPNYSSELNVNALELEDSALYLCASSTVAGGHNEQFFGPGTRLTVL.

The chain is built from TRBV18 and TRBJ2-7; 9 bases map to TRBD1. CDR3 length equals 16 residues. V was pared by 6 bases and J by 5 bases, with 14 bases of the junction left unmatched. CDR1 KGHSH and CDR2 LQKENI come from the germline V gene. CDR3 nucleotide sequence: TGTGCCAGCTCGCCTTCAACCGGGACAGGGCACCACGAGCAGTACTTC. Encoded protein: CASSPSTGTGHHEQYF.

J is TRBJ1-4 and V is TRBV10-2; D not certain. With 6 bases removed from V and 4 bases from J, the gap between germline ends came to 12 bases. The CDR3 runs to 14 residues. Germline CDR1 reads WSHSY; CDR2 reads SAAADI. The DNA for the CDR3 is TGCGCCAGCAGACCGGGAGTCCGTAATGAAAAACTGTTTTTT. Its protein is CASRPGVRNEKLFF.

The chain combines TRBV18 with TRBJ1-5, with 9 bases fitting TRBD1. Germline trimming cut 5 bases from V and 6 bases from J; bases unmatched to any gene: 5. This CDR3 comprises 14 residues. The germline V gene has CDR1 KGHSH and CDR2 LQKENI. CDR3 DNA sequence: TGTGCCAGCTCAAGGGACAGGGTCGGTCAGCCCCAGCATTTT. Translation: CASSRDRVGQPQHF.

This chain joins TRBV5-1 and TRBJ2-7; 7 positions match TRBD2. Germline lookup yields CDR1 SGHRS and CDR2 YFSETQ. The V segment lost 1 base and the J segment 0 bases; nucleotides outside the gene matches: 7. This CDR3 comprises 16 residues. CDR3 in DNA: TGCGCCAGCAGCTTGATCTCGGCTAGCGGCTCCTACGAGCAGTACTTC. Translating gives CASSLISASGSYEQYF. Supplemented by reference TRBV5-1 and TRBJ2-7, the full variable domain reads KAGVTQTPRYLIKTRGQQVTLSCSPISGHRSVSWYQQTPGQGLQFLFEYFSETQRNKGNFPGRFSGRQFSNSRSEMNVSTLELGDSALYLCASSLISASGSYEQYFGPGTRLTVT.

The genes are TRBV10-3 and TRBJ2-7, with D perhaps TRBD2 (7 bases). The ends were cut back, 2 bases at V and 4 bases at J, with 30 bases in the middle. CDR3 length: 20 residues. From germline, CDR1 is ENHRY and CDR2 SYGVKD. The CDR3 spells CAISEPWGGAGARTTYEQYF. The CDR3 coding sequence is TGTGCCATCAGTGAGCCCTGGGGGGGGGCAGGGGCGAGAACAACGTACGAGCAGTACTTC.

This chain links TRBV28 with TRBJ2-3, with D tentatively TRBD2 (7 bases). The CDR3 has 16 residues. Trimming took off 3 bases at V and 2 bases at J, with 15 bases between the two ends. Per germline, CDR1 MDHEN and CDR2 SYDVKM. CDR3 sequence (DNA): TGTGCCAGCAGTTTGTGGGTCGGGGGGCACACAGATACGCAGTATTTT. Translated: CASSLWVGGHTDTQYF.